The text below deals with one T cell receptor (beta chain). The junction shows a germline mismatch at one end, possibly a read error. These data come from a study of radiation and T cells in renal cell carcinoma. Libraries were prepared by immunoSEQ multiplex PCR; TCRdb keeps only in-frame clonotypes and omits some of them. The sample carries about 49,000 clones, 83% recorded once. Documented time point: baseline pretreatment blood. Treatment here: 15 Gy SBRT to primary tumor, nephrectomy 4 weeks later. The tumor was a clear cell renal cell carcinoma. CDR3 length equals 15 residues. Germline V gene sequence: CDR1 MGHDK, CDR2 SYGVNS.

V is TRBV25-1 and J is TRBJ1-2; 9 bases are a match to TRBD1. The source is a woman aged 70 to 79 with renal cell carcinoma. The sequencing here drew on blood, taken from a patient whose treatment included radiotherapy and nephrectomy. Written as DNA, the CDR3 is TGTGCCAGCAGTGACGGAGGGGGACAGGGACGTGGCAACACCTTC. Translation: CASSDGGGQGRGNTF.